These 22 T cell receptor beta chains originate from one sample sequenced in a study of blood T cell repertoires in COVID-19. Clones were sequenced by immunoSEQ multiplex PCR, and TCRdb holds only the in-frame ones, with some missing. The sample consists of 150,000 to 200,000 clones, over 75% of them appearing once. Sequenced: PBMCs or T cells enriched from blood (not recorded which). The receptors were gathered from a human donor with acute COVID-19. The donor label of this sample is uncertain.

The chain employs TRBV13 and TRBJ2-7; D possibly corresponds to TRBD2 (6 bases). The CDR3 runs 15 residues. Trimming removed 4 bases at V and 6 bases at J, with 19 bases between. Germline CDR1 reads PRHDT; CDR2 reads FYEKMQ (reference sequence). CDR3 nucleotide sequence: TGTGCCAGCAGCTATGGCGGAAGCGGGTCGGCCGAGCAGTACTTC. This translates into CASSYGGSGSAEQYF.

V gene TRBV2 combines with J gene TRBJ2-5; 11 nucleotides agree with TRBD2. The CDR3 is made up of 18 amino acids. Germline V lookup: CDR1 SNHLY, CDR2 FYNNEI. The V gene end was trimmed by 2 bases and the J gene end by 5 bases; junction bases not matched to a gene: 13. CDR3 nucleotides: TGTGCCAGCAGTGAAATTGCGGCTAGCGGGGGGCCTCGGGAGACCCAGTACTTC. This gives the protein CASSEIAASGGPRETQYF.

CDR3 sequence reads: CASSATGLFREKLFF. The CDR3 DNA sequence: TGTGCCAGCAGCGCTACAGGGTTGTTTCGAGAAAAACTGTTTTTT. The rearrangement links TRBV9 to TRBJ1-4; D may be TRBD1 (6 bases). The germline gives CDR1 SGDLS, CDR2 YYNGEE. Deletions cut 3 bases from V and 8 bases from J, with 17 bases between. This CDR3 comprises 15 residues.

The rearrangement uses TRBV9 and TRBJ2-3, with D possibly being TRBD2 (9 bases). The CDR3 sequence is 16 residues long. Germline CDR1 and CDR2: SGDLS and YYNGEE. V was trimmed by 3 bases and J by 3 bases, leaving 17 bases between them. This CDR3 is CASSAQGAGGTDTQYF. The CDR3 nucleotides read TGTGCCAGCAGCGCTCAGGGGGCGGGAGGGACAGATACGCAGTATTTT.

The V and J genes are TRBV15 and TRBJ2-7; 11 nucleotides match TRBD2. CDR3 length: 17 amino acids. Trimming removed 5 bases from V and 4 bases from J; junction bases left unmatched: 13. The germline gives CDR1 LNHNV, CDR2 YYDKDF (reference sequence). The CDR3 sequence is CATSPALPLAGEYEQYF. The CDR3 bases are TGTGCCACCAGCCCTGCCCTTCCACTAGCGGGGGAGTACGAGCAGTACTTC.

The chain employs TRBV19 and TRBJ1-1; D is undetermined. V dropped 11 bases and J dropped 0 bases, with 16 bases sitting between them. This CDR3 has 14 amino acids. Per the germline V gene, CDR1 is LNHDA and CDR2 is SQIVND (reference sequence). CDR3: CAARGVGMNTEAFF. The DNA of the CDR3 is TGTGCCGCCCGCGGGGTGGGGATGAACACTGAAGCTTTCTTT.

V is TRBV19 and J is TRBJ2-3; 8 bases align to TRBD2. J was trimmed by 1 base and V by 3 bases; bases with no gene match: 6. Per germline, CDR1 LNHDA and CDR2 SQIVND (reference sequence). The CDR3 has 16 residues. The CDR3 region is CASSIGGARGTDTQYF. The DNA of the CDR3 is TGTGCCAGTAGTATCGGGGGGGCGCGTGGCACAGATACGCAGTATTTT.

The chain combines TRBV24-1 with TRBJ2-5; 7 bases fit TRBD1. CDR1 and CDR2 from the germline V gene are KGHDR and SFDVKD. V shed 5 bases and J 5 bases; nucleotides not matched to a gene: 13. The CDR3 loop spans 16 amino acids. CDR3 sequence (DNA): TGTGCCACCAGTGCCCCCCAAACAGGGGCTCTGGAGACCCAGTACTTC. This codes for CATSAPQTGALETQYF.

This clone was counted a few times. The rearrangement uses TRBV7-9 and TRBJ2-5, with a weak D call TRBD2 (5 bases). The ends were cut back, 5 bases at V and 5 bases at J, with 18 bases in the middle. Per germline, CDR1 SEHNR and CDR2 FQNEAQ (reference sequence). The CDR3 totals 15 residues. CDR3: CASSPPLRGGETQYF. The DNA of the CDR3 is TGTGCCAGCAGCCCCCCCCTTCGTGGCGGGGAGACCCAGTACTTC.

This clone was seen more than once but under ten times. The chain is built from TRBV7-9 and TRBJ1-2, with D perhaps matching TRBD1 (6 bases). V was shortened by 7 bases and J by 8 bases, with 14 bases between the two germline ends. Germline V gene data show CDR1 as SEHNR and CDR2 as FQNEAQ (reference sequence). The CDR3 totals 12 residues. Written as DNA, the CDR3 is TGTGCCAGCACCCCAGGGGCGTTAGGCTACACCTTC. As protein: CASTPGALGYTF.

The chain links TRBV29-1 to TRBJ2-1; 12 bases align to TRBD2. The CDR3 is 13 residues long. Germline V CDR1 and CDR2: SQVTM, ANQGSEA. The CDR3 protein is CSLWGLAGDEQFF. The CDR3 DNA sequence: TGCAGTCTCTGGGGACTAGCGGGCGATGAGCAGTTCTTC.

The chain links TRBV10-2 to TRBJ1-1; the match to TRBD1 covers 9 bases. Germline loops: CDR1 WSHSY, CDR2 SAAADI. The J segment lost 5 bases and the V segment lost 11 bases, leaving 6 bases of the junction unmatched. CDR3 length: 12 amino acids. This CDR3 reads CAARDRETEAFF. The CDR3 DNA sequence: TGCGCCGCCCGGGACAGGGAAACTGAAGCTTTCTTT.

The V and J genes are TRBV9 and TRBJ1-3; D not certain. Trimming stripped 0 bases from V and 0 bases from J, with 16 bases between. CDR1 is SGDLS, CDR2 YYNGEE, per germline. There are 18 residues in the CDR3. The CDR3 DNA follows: TGTGCCAGCAGCGTAGAGGCCCTAACCACTATCTCTGGAAACACCATATATTTT. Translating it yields CASSVEALTTISGNTIYF.

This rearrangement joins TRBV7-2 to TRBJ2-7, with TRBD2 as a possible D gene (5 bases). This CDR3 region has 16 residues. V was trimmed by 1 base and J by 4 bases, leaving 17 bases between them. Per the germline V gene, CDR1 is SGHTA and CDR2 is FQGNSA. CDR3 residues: CASSLVREGRDYEQYF. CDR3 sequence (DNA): TGTGCCAGCAGCTTAGTCCGGGAAGGCAGAGATTACGAGCAGTACTTC.

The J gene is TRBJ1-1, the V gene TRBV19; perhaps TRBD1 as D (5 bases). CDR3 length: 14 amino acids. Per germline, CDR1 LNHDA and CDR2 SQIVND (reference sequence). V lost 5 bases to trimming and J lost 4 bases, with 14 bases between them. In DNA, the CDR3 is TGTGCCAGTAGTGCCGGACATAGGAGCACTGAAGCTTTCTTT. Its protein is CASSAGHRSTEAFF.

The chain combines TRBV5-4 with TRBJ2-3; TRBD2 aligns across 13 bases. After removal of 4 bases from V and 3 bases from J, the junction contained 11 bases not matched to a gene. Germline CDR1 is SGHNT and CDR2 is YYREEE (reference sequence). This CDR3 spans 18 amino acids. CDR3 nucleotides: TGTGCCAGCAGCACTGGACTAGCGGGGGCCCTAACAACAGATACGCAGTATTTT. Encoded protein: CASSTGLAGALTTDTQYF.

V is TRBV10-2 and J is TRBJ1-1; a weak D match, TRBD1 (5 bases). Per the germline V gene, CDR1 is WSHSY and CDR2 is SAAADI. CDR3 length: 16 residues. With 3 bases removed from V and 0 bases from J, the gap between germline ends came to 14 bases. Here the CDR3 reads CASSDLGGRLNTEAFF. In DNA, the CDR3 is TGCGCCAGCAGTGACCTCGGGGGACGGTTGAACACTGAAGCTTTCTTT.

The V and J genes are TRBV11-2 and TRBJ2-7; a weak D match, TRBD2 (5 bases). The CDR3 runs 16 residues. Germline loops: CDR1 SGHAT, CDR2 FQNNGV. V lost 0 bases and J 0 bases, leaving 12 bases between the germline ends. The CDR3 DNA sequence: TGTGCCAGCAGCTTAGATTCGGCGCGGGCCTCCTACGAGCAGTACTTC. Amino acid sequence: CASSLDSARASYEQYF.

The CDR3 here is CASSGPGFSSPLHF. CDR3 sequence (DNA): TGTGCCAGTTCCGGCCCCGGGTTTAGCTCACCCCTCCACTTT. This chain connects TRBV28 to TRBJ1-6, with D uncertain. The CDR3 runs to 14 residues. CDR1 and CDR2 (germline): MDHEN, SYDVKM. Trimming pared 9 bases from V and 10 bases from J, leaving 19 bases between.

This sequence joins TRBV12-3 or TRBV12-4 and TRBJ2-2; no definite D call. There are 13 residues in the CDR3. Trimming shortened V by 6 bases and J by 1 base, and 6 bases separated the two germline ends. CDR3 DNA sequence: TGTGCCAGCAGGCCAGGGAACACCGGGGAGCTGTTTTTT. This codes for CASRPGNTGELFF.

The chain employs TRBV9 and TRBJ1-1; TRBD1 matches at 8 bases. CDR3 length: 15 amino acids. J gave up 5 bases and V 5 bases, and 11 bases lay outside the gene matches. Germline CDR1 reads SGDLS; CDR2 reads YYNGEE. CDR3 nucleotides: TGTGCCAGCAGACCAGGGGGCGGGGTCGTGACTGAAGCTTTCTTT. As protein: CASRPGGGVVTEAFF.

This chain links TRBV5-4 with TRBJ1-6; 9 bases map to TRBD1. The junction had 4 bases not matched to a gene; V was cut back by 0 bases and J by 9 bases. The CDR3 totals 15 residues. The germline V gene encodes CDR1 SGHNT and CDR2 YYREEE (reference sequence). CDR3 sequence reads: CASSLDGTGFSPLHF. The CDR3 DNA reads TGTGCCAGCAGCTTGGATGGGACAGGGTTTTCACCCCTCCACTTT.